These 32 T cell receptor beta chains came from one sample sequenced in a study of somatic mutations in cytotoxic T cells in rheumatoid arthritis. Using immunoSEQ multiplex PCR, the repertoire was profiled, and TCRdb retains in-frame clones only, with some absent. The table has 9,500 to 15,000 clones, 80% to 85% seen once; the top ten hold over 12%. Sequencing was carried out using CD8+ T cells sorted from blood. Every receptor here comes from an older woman in good health.

This clone has a handful of counts. The chain employs TRBV4-2 and TRBJ1-1, with a weak D call TRBD1 (6 bases). The CDR3 contains 13 residues. The germline gives CDR1 LGHNA, CDR2 YNFKEQ. Trimming removed 9 bases from V and 1 base from J, with 12 bases in between. CDR3 coding DNA: TGTGCCAGTAAGACAGGAGAGAACACTGAAGCTTTCTTT. Translating gives CASKTGENTEAFF.

The V gene is TRBV27, the J gene TRBJ2-1; 9 bases agree with TRBD2. The CDR3 has 13 amino acids. The V and J ends lost 7 bases and 12 bases, in that order; junction bases with no gene match: 10. Germline V lookup: CDR1 MNHEY, CDR2 SMNVEV (reference sequence). The DNA of the CDR3 is TGTGCCAGCAAGGTTGGCGGGGGGGCTGGGCAGTTCTTC. It is translated as CASKVGGGAGQFF.

Note on this clone: One end of the junction fails to match germline, which may point to a read error. V and J are TRBV7-2 and TRBJ2-7; 9 bases align to TRBD1. The CDR3 has 11 amino acids. Germline V gene lookup returns CDR1 SGHTA and CDR2 FQGNSA. The CDR3 reads CASSGTGIRHF. CDR3 nucleotide sequence: TGTGCCAGCAGCGGGACAGGGATACGTCACTTC.

V and J are TRBV7-9 and TRBJ2-3; D remains unclear. Trimming stripped 5 bases from V and 6 bases from J, with 15 bases between. The germline V gene has CDR1 SEHNR and CDR2 FQNEAQ (reference sequence). The CDR3 is made up of 14 amino acids. Written as DNA, the CDR3 is TGTGCCAGCAGCCCGCCCGCTTCGGGTGATACGCAGTATTTT. Protein sequence: CASSPPASGDTQYF.

The chain uses TRBV19 and TRBJ2-1; 7 bases are shared with TRBD1. The V gene end was trimmed by 8 bases and the J gene end by 8 bases; junction bases not matched to a gene: 12. Germline CDR1 LNHDA, CDR2 SQIVND (reference sequence). The length of the CDR3 is 14 residues. The CDR3 is CASSPATGIDEQFF. In DNA, the CDR3 is TGTGCCAGTTCTCCTGCGACAGGGATCGATGAGCAGTTCTTC.

This clone was counted a few times. The chain links TRBV27 to TRBJ1-2, with D possibly being TRBD1 (5 bases). Germline assignment: CDR1 MNHEY and CDR2 SMNVEV (reference sequence). The V end lost 2 bases, the J end lost 6 bases, and 16 bases lay between the germline ends. The CDR3 consists of 15 residues. The DNA of the CDR3 is TGTGCCAGCAGTTTACTGGGTGCAGGGAGGGATGGCTACACCTTC. Its protein product is CASSLLGAGRDGYTF.

The chain uses TRBV30 and TRBJ1-2; D might be TRBD1 (6 bases). CDR1 is GTSNPN, CDR2 SVGIG, per germline (reference sequence). V was shortened by 1 base and J by 4 bases, with 13 bases between the two germline ends. The CDR3 has 14 residues. The CDR3 DNA follows: TGTGCCTGGAGTGCCCCAGGACAGCCCTATGGCTACACCTTC. Translating gives CAWSAPGQPYGYTF.

This clone was observed a handful of times. The chain carries TRBV28 and TRBJ1-5; D gene ambiguous. Germline CDR1 reads MDHEN; CDR2 reads SYDVKM. The CDR3 has 15 residues. V lost 4 bases and J lost 3, with 13 bases in between. CDR3 in DNA: TGTGCCAGCAGTTCCAGTCTGGCCCTCAATCAGCCCCAGCATTTT. Its translation is CASSSSLALNQPQHF.

This clone was seen more than once but under ten times. The V and J genes are TRBV4-2 and TRBJ2-5, with D perhaps TRBD2 (5 bases). The CDR3 covers 14 residues. Germline values: CDR1 LGHNA, CDR2 YNFKEQ. The V end was cut by 4 bases, the J end by 3 bases, with 12 bases between. The CDR3 region has the DNA TGTGCCAGCAGCCGCACGGGAAGGGAAGAGACCCAGTACTTC. This translates into CASSRTGREETQYF.

The chain couples TRBV27 to TRBJ1-1; TRBD1 agrees at 7 bases. J gave up 1 base and V 8 bases, and 10 bases lay outside the gene matches. Per the germline V gene, CDR1 is MNHEY and CDR2 is SMNVEV (reference sequence). This CDR3 spans 15 amino acids. CDR3 nucleotide sequence: TGTGCCAGCTGTAGACAGGGATTATGGAACACTGAAGCTTTCTTT. Residues: CASCRQGLWNTEAFF.

The chain links TRBV28 to TRBJ2-7, with 8 bases matching TRBD2. The CDR3 contains 14 residues. Trimming at V came to 5 bases and at J to 4 bases, leaving 7 bases not matched to a gene. The germline gives CDR1 MDHEN, CDR2 SYDVKM. In DNA form, the CDR3 reads TGTGCCAGCAGTCCTTCGGGGGGGAGGTACGAGCAGTACGTC. It encodes CASSPSGGRYEQYV.

This clone was observed a handful of times. The V gene is TRBV6-1, the J gene TRBJ2-7; 7 nucleotides align to TRBD2. Germline V gene lookup returns CDR1 MNHNS and CDR2 SASEGT. V was pared by 5 bases and J by 3 bases, with 4 bases of the junction left unmatched. This CDR3 region has 13 residues. The CDR3 coding sequence is TGTGCCAGCAGTCACCGGGACTACTACGAGCAGTACGTC. Residues: CASSHRDYYEQYV.

The rearrangement links TRBV9 to TRBJ2-1; 8 nucleotides align to TRBD1. Germline CDR1 and CDR2: SGDLS and YYNGEE. V dropped 4 bases and J dropped 9; count of bases not matched to a gene: 6. The CDR3 runs 13 residues. The CDR3 sequence: CASSTGQGGEQFF. The DNA of the CDR3 is TGTGCCAGCAGCACCGGACAGGGCGGTGAGCAGTTCTTC.

The rearrangement joins TRBV7-9 to TRBJ1-6; the D is unclear. CDR3 size: 13 residues. V shed 4 bases and J shed 7 bases, with 8 bases lying between them. Germline loops: CDR1 SEHNR, CDR2 FQNEAQ (reference sequence). The CDR3 sequence is CASSSPGNSPLHF. DNA of the CDR3: TGTGCCAGCAGCTCGCCCGGGAATTCACCCCTCCACTTT. The variable domain in full, with the rest retrieved from reference TRBV7-9 and TRBJ1-6, is DTGVSQNPRHKITKRGQNVTFRCDPISEHNRLYWYRQTLGQGPEFLTYFQNEAQLEKSRLLSDRFSAERPKGSFSTLEIQRTEQGDSAMYLCASSSPGNSPLHFGNGTRLTVT.

This clone was recorded once. The chain carries TRBV29-1 and TRBJ2-2, with 9 bases aligning to TRBD2. J lost 7 bases, V lost 5 bases, and 11 bases had no gene match. Per the germline V gene, CDR1 is SQVTM and CDR2 is ANQGSEA. The CDR3 sequence is 15 residues long. The CDR3 DNA follows: TGCAGCGTTACCATAGCGGGAGAGGTTAACGGGGAGCTGTTTTTT. Its translation: CSVTIAGEVNGELFF.

CDR3 DNA: TGTGCCAGCAGCTTAACTGCGGGGGGCTCCTACGAGCAGTACGTC. Its translation is CASSLTAGGSYEQYV. V gene TRBV7-2 combines with J gene TRBJ2-7; 8 bases are shared with TRBD2. J gave up 0 bases and V 2 bases, and 3 bases lay outside the gene matches. The CDR3 runs to 15 residues. The V gene's germline CDR1 is SGHTA and CDR2 FQGNSA.

The chain is built from TRBV4-2 and TRBJ2-5; 15 bases are a match to TRBD2. With 1 base clipped from V and 5 bases from J, the junction kept 2 bases outside the gene matches. This CDR3 spans 16 amino acids. The germline V gene encodes CDR1 LGHNA and CDR2 YNFKEQ. The CDR3 sequence is CASSQGTSGGAETQYF. For the CDR3, the DNA is TGTGCCAGCAGCCAAGGGACTAGCGGGGGGGCCGAGACCCAGTACTTC.

The chain couples TRBV21-1 to TRBJ2-7; the table calls TRBD2, which could not be checked here. TRBV21-1 is deemed a pseudogene. The CDR3 totals 14 residues. CDR3 bases: TGTGCCAGCAGCAAAGAGGTAGCCCTATACGAGCAGTACGTC. It encodes CASSKEVALYEQYV.

The chain recombines TRBV6-1 with TRBJ2-5; D is possibly TRBD2 (5 bases). Germline V gene lookup returns CDR1 MNHNS and CDR2 SASEGT. This CDR3 is 15 amino acids long. V dropped 1 base and J dropped 1 base, with 10 bases sitting between them. CDR3 residues: CASSEGWGVQETQYF. Here the CDR3 DNA reads TGTGCCAGCAGTGAAGGGTGGGGAGTCCAAGAGACCCAGTACTTC.

V is TRBV18 and J is TRBJ2-4; no definite D call. Germline V gene lookup returns CDR1 KGHSH and CDR2 LQKENI. The CDR3 runs to 14 residues. V was shortened by 6 bases and J by 1 base, with 10 bases between the two germline ends. CDR3 nucleotides: TGTGCCAGCTCCCTCGCGCTGGCCAAAAACATTCAGTACTTC. Its protein product is CASSLALAKNIQYF.

The genes are TRBV28 and TRBJ2-5; 11 bases align to TRBD2. CDR3 length equals 16 residues. Germline V gene data show CDR1 as MDHEN and CDR2 as SYDVKM. With 4 bases clipped from V and 4 bases from J, the junction kept 8 bases outside the gene matches. The CDR3 region is CASSSVTSGVRETQYF. The CDR3 DNA reads TGTGCCAGCAGTTCGGTGACTAGCGGGGTTCGAGAGACCCAGTACTTC.

The chain recombines TRBV5-1 with TRBJ2-3; D may be TRBD1 (5 bases). Trimming took 4 bases from V and 2 from J, leaving 17 bases between them. Germline V gene sequence: CDR1 SGHRS, CDR2 YFSETQ. The CDR3 is 16 residues long. As DNA, the CDR3 is TGCGCCAGCAGCCCGAAGACAGCCGGCCACACAGATACGCAGTATTTT. Protein sequence: CASSPKTAGHTDTQYF.

This chain connects TRBV28 to TRBJ2-7; D gene uncertain. From germline, CDR1 is MDHEN and CDR2 SYDVKM. The V end lost 1 base, the J end lost 5 bases, and 3 bases lay between the germline ends. The CDR3 is made up of 11 amino acids. CDR3 amino acids: CASSLLDEQYF. CDR3 DNA sequence: TGTGCCAGCAGTTTATTAGACGAGCAGTACTTC.

In this sample, this clone turned up once. The V gene is TRBV9, the J gene TRBJ2-1; TRBD1 matches 7 bases. This CDR3 is 15 amino acids long. With 3 bases clipped from V and 5 bases from J, the junction kept 8 bases outside the gene matches. Per germline, CDR1 SGDLS and CDR2 YYNGEE. As DNA, the CDR3 is TGTGCCAGCAGCGCGGCCGGGACAGTGAACAATGAGCAGTTCTTC. Its translation is CASSAAGTVNNEQFF.

This rearrangement joins TRBV7-9 to TRBJ2-7; D may be TRBD1 (6 bases). This CDR3 is 13 amino acids long. CDR1 and CDR2 (germline): SEHNR, FQNEAQ (reference sequence). V lost 6 bases to trimming and J lost 5 bases, with 14 bases between them. The DNA for the CDR3 is TGTGCCAGCAGAGCCCGGGACACGAACGAGCAGTACTTC. Amino acids: CASRARDTNEQYF.

The gene calls are TRBV9 and TRBJ2-2; tentatively, D is TRBD1 (6 bases). The V end was cut by 4 bases, the J end by 7 bases, with 11 bases between. The CDR3 length is 13 residues. Per the germline V gene, CDR1 is SGDLS and CDR2 is YYNGEE. This CDR3 is CASSNQGIGELFF. The CDR3 region has the DNA TGTGCCAGCAGCAACCAGGGGATCGGGGAGCTGTTTTTT.

This chain joins TRBV6-6 and TRBJ1-6; 9 bases are shared with TRBD1. Germline V gives CDR1 MNHNY, CDR2 SVGAGI (reference sequence). This CDR3 has 14 residues. The V segment lost 6 bases and the J segment 10 bases; nucleotides outside the gene matches: 7. CDR3 residues: CASRMDRGGSPLHF. CDR3 nucleotides: TGTGCCAGCAGAATGGACAGGGGCGGGTCACCCCTCCACTTT.

This chain links TRBV19 with TRBJ2-1, with D perhaps TRBD2 (6 bases). The germline CDR1 and CDR2 sequences are LNHDA and SQIVND (reference sequence). V was cut by 6 bases and J by 4 bases, with 10 bases left in between. This CDR3 has 13 amino acids. The CDR3 here is CASSEDYYNEQFF. CDR3 in DNA: TGTGCCAGTAGCGAGGACTATTACAATGAGCAGTTCTTC.

Only a few counts were recorded for this clone. The chain recombines TRBV7-9 with TRBJ1-6; D may be TRBD1 (6 bases). The V end lost 10 bases, the J end lost 10 bases, and 17 bases lay between the germline ends. The germline V gene encodes CDR1 SEHNR and CDR2 FQNEAQ (reference sequence). This CDR3 region has 13 residues. CDR3 sequence (DNA): TGTGCCACTCTATACAGGGAAGGATCACCCCTCCACTTT. Its translation is CATLYREGSPLHF.

The V call is TRBV4-2, the J call TRBJ2-5, with TRBD2 matching 16 bases. The CDR3 contains 16 residues. CDR1 is LGHNA, CDR2 YNFKEQ, per germline. The J segment lost 4 bases and the V segment lost 4 bases, leaving 3 bases of the junction unmatched. CDR3 region: CASSPGLAGGGETQYF. The CDR3 DNA sequence: TGTGCCAGCAGCCCGGGACTAGCGGGGGGGGGAGAGACCCAGTACTTC.

The CDR3 bases are TGTGCCAGCAGTTTGGGACAGGGTTTTAGGACTGAAGCTTTCTTT. Its translation is CASSLGQGFRTEAFF. The V call is TRBV28, the J call TRBJ1-1; 9 positions agree with TRBD1. The germline V gene encodes CDR1 MDHEN and CDR2 SYDVKM. This CDR3 has 15 amino acids. Unmatched junction bases numbered 7, after V lost 3 bases and J lost 5 bases.

In the case of this clone: The junction departs from the called germline gene at one end, perhaps through a read error. The chain joins TRBV27 to TRBJ2-1; D is unclear. Germline V gene sequence: CDR1 MNHEY, CDR2 SMNVEV (reference sequence). The CDR3 consists of 11 residues. The CDR3: CASSTYNEQFF. In nucleotides, the CDR3 is TGTGCCAGCAGTACCTATAATGAGCAGTTCTTC.